This TCR beta chain was captured by sequencing in a study of regulatory T cells in long-lasting Graves disease. Specified time point: newly diagnosed GD, antithyroid drugs for less than 3 months. The TCR library used RNA extracted from PBMCs. This clonotype showed up many times. Losses at the gene ends were 1 base for V and 0 bases for J; bases not matched to a gene: 2. The V gene's germline CDR1 is KGHSH and CDR2 LQKENI. The CDR3 is 16 residues long. For TCR beta, libraries came from iRepertoire HTBI primers and Arm-PCR of CDR3 regions. MiXCR, applied by TCRdb to the multiplex PCR reads, yields one record per CDR3 protein. Among 350,000 to 500,000 distinct CDR3 sequences listed, about 17% were seen once. The data were also submitted as part of a second study, on T cells in Graves' hyperthyroidism and ophthalmopathy. That work contributes: In making diagnoses, clinical symptoms, serum thyroxine and TRAb, thyroid ultrasound and orbital computed tomography were all used.

This clonotype was obtained from a woman aged 30 to 39 with Graves disease. The specimen was peripheral blood mononuclear cells (PBMCs), collected at new diagnosis, from a patient treated with antithyroid drugs. V and J are TRBV18 and TRBJ1-1; 10 bases match TRBD1. CDR3 sequence reads: CASSPQGQGLNTEAFF. The CDR3 nucleotides are TGTGCCAGCTCACCACAGGGACAGGGGTTGAACACTGAAGCTTTCTTT.